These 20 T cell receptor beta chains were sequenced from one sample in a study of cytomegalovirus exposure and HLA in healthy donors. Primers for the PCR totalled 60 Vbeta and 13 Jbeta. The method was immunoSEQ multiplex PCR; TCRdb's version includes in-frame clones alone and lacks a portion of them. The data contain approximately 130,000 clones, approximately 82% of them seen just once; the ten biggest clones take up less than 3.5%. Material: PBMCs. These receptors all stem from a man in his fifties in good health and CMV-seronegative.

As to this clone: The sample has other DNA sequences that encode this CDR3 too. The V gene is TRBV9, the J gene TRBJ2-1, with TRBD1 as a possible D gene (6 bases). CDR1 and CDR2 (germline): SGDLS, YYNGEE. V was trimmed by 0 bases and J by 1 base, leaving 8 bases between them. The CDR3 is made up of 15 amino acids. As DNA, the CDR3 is TGTGCCAGCAGCGTAGGAGGGGGTTCCTACAATGAGCAGTTCTTC. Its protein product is CASSVGGGSYNEQFF.

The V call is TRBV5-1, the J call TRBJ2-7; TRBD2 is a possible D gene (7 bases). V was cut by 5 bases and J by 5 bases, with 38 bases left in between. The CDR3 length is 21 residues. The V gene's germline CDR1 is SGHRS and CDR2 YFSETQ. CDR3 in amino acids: CASRVRGTTAGTTREKNEQYF. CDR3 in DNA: TGCGCCAGCAGGGTGAGGGGGACGACAGCGGGAACTACGCGAGAAAAAAACGAGCAGTACTTC.

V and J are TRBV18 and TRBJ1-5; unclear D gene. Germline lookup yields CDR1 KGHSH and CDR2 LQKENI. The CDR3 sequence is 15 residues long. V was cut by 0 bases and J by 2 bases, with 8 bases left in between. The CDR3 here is CASSPPAGGNQPQHF. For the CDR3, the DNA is TGTGCCAGCTCACCACCGGCGGGCGGCAATCAGCCCCAGCATTTT.

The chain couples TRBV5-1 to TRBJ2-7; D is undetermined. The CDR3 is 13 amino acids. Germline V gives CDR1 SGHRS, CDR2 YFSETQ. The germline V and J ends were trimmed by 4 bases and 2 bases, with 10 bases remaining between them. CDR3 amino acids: CASSPGPTYEQYF. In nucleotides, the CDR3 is TGCGCCAGCAGCCCCGGTCCCACCTACGAGCAGTACTTC.

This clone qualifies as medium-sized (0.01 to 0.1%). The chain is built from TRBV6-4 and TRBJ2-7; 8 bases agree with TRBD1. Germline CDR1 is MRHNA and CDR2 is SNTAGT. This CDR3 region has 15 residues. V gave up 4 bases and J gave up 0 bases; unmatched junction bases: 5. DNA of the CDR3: TGTGCCAGCAGTGTGGGGACAGGCAACTCCTACGAGCAGTACTTC. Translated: CASSVGTGNSYEQYF.

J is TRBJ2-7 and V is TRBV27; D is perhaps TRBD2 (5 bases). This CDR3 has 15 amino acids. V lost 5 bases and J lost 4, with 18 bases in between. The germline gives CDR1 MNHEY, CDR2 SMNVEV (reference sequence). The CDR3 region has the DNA TGTGCCAGCAGTCTCTCCAGCGGACTCGGGTACGAGCAGTACTTC. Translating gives CASSLSSGLGYEQYF.

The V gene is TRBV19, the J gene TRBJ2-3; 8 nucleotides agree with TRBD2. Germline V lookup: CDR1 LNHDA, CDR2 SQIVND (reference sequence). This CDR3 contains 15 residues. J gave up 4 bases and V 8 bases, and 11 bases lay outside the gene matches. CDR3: CASCARGVLADTQYF. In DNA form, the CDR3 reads TGTGCCAGTTGTGCGCGGGGGGTCCTGGCAGATACGCAGTATTTT.

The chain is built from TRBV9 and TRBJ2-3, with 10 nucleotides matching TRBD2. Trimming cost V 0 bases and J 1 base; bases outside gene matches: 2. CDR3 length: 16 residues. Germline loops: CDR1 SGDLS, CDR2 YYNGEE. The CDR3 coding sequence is TGTGCCAGCAGCGTAGGGGGGACTAGCGGCACAGATACGCAGTATTTT. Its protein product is CASSVGGTSGTDTQYF.

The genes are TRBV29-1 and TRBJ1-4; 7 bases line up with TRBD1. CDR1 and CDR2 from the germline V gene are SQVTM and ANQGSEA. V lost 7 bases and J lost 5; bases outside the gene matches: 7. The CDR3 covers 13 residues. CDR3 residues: CSAWDSSNEKLFF. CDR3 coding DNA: TGCAGCGCCTGGGACAGCTCAAATGAAAAACTGTTTTTT.

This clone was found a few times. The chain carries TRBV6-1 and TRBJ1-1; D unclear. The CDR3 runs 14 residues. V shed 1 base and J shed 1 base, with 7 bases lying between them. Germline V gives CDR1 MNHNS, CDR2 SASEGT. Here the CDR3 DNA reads TGTGCCAGCAGTGAAGTGGCAGAGAACACTGAAGCTTTCTTT. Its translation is CASSEVAENTEAFF.

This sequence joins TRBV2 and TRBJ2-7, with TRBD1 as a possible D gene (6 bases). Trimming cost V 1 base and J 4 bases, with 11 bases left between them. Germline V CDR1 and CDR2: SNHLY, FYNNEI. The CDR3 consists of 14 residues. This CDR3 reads CASSEEQGMYEQYF. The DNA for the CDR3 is TGTGCCAGCAGTGAAGAACAGGGTATGTACGAGCAGTACTTC.

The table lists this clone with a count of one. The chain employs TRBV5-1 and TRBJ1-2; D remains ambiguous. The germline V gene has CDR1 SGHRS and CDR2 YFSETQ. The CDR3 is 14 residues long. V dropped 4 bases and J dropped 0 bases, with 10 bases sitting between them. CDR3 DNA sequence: TGCGCCAGCAGCCTCAGTGTTCCTAACTATGGCTACACCTTC. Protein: CASSLSVPNYGYTF.

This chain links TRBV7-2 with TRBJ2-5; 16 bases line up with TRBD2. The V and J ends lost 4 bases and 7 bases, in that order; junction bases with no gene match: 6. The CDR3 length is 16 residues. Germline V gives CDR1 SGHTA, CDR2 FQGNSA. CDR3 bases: TGTGCCAGCAGCTCCTCGGGACTAGCGGGGGGGTGGACCCAGTACTTC. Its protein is CASSSSGLAGGWTQYF. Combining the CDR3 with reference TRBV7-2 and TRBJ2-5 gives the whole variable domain GAGVSQSPSNKVTEKGKDVELRCDPISGHTALYWYRQSLGQGLEFLIYFQGNSAPDKSGLPSDRFSAERTGGSVSTLTIQRTQQEDSAVYLCASSSSGLAGGWTQYFGPGTRLLVL.

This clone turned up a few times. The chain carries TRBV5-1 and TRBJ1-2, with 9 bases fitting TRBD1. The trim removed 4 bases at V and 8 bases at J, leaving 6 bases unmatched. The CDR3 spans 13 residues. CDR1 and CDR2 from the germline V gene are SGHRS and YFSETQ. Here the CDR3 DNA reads TGCGCCAGCAGCACGGGACAGGGTGAAGGCTACACCTTC. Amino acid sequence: CASSTGQGEGYTF.

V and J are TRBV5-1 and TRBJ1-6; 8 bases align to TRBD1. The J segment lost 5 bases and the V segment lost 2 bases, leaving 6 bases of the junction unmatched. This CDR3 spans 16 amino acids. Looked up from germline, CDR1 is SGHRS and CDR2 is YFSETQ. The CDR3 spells CASSLDYRGDNSPLHF. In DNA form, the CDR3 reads TGCGCCAGCAGCTTAGATTACAGGGGGGATAATTCACCCCTCCACTTT.

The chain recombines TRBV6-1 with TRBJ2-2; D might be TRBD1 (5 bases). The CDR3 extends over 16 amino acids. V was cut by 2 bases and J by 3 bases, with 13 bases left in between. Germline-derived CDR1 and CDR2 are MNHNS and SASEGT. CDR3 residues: CASSEKYRSYTGELFF. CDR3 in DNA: TGTGCCAGCAGTGAAAAGTACAGGAGTTACACCGGGGAGCTGTTTTTT.

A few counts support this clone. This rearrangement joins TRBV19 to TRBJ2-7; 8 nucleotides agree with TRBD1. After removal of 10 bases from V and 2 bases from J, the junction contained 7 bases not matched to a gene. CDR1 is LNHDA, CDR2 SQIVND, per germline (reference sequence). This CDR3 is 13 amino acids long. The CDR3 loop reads CATSETGAYEQYF. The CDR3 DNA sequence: TGTGCCACGTCCGAGACAGGGGCCTACGAGCAGTACTTC.

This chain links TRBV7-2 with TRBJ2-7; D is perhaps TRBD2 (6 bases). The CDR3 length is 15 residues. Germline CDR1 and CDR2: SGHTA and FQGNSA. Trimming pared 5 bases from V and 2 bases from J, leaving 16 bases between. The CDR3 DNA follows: TGTGCCAGCAGCCCCGGCGCGGGACGCACCTACGAGCAGTACTTC. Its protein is CASSPGAGRTYEQYF.

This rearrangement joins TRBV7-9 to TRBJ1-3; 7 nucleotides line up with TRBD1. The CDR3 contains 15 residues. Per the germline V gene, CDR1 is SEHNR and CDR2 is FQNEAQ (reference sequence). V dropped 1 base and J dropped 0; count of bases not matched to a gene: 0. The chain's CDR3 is CASSLGDSSGNTIYF. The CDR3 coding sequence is TGTGCCAGCAGCTTAGGGGACAGCTCTGGAAACACCATATATTTT.

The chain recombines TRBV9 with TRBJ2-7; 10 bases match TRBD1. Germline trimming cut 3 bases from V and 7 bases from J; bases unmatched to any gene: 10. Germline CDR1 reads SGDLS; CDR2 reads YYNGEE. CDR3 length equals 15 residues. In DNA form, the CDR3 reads TGTGCCAGCAGCGCTAGTGGACAGGGGGGTCTGGAGCAGTACTTC. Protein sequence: CASSASGQGGLEQYF.